The sequence of this T cell receptor beta chain was determined in a study of T cell responses to AZD1222 COVID-19 vaccine. About the research overall: The analysis combined second doses at about 4 or about 12 weeks.

Clones were read by immunoSEQ multiplex PCR, and TCRdb kept only the in-frame ones, dropping some. In the table there are 90,000 to 110,000 clones, around 89% of which are singletons. Study observations and caveats: The study found Spike-specific TCR breadth and depth rose after two AZD1222 doses. The donor group comprised mostly white British people and more females; the analysis possibly underestimated clonal diversity.

The CDR3 consists of 14 residues. CDR1 is MNHEY and CDR2 is SVGAGI in the germline V gene. V dropped 0 bases and J dropped 1 base, with 6 bases sitting between them. Remarks on this clone: Its antigen is still unknown.

The origin of this receptor is an adult in good health. The V and J genes are TRBV6-5 and TRBJ1-1; D gene uncertain. This material consisted of peripheral blood, taken on day 0 of AZD1222 vaccination. The CDR3 reads CASSYSTPNTEAFF. Written as DNA, the CDR3 is TGTGCCAGCAGTTACTCTACGCCGAACACTGAAGCTTTCTTT.